These T cell receptor beta chains were read from a single sample in a study of shared clonotypes between healthy human individuals. This table comes from immunoSEQ multiplex PCR, and its TCRdb copy is limited to in-frame clones, with some not included. The repertoire consists of about 820,000 clones, with around 92% occurring once and the leading ten covering around 24%. Material for sequencing was naive CD8+ T cells sorted from blood. The source is a man aged 25 to 40 in good health. Both conserved end residues are part of each CDR3. The D gene is left open where the match is weak. For some rows the clone size is stated as once, few or many, or as a class when expanded; others skip it.

TRBV2	NA	TRBJ2-3	NA	TGTGCCAGCAGTGGGACTATAAGTAGCACAGATACGCAGTATTTT	CASSGTISSTDTQYF
TRBV7-6	NA	TRBJ2-3	TRBD2	TGTGCCAGCAGCCTGCCCGTACTAGCGGGAGGTGAAGATACGCAGTATTTT	CASSLPVLAGGEDTQYF
TRBV7-9	NA	TRBJ1-2	NA	TGTGCCACACTAGGGTGGTTGGGTGGCTACACCTTC	CATLGWLGGYTF
TRBV2	NA	TRBJ1-4	NA	TGTGCCAGCAGTGAACCGTCGCAGAGTAATGAAAAACTGTTTTTT	CASSEPSQSNEKLFF
TRBV27	NA	TRBJ1-2	NA	TGTGCCAGCAGTTTTGGGGCGGACTATGGCTACACCTTC	CASSFGADYGYTF
TRBV30	NA	TRBJ1-2	NA	TGTGCCTGGAGTGTAGCGCATGGCTACACCTTC	CAWSVAHGYTF
TRBV6-1	NA	TRBJ1-5	TRBD1	TGTGCCAGCAGTCCGGACAGGACAAGCAATCAGCCCCAGCATTTT	CASSPDRTSNQPQHF
TRBV28	NA	TRBJ2-7	NA	TGTGCCAGCCTGACTAGATTCCACGAGCAGTACTTC	CASLTRFHEQYF
TRBV28	few	TRBJ1-5	NA	TGTGCCAGCACCTCGTCCCAGCCCCAGCATTTT	CASTSSQPQHF
TRBV7-7	NA	TRBJ2-5	NA	TGTGCCAGCAGCGGGGGTGGTGGAGGACAAGAGACCCAGTACTTC	CASSGGGGGQETQYF
TRBV5-1	NA	TRBJ2-1	TRBD2	TGCGCCAGCAGCTTGGCCTATGGACTAGCGGACAATGAGCAGTTCTTC	CASSLAYGLADNEQFF
TRBV9	NA	TRBJ1-2	TRBD1	TGTGCCAGCAGCGTAGGAGAAGGGACAGTCTATGGCTACACCTTC	CASSVGEGTVYGYTF
TRBV28	NA	TRBJ2-5	TRBD1	TGTGCCAGCAGTTTATTGGACAGGGGGCCAGAGACCCAGTACTTC	CASSLLDRGPETQYF
TRBV19	NA	TRBJ2-7	NA	TGTGCCAGTACCCCGTACGCAGGGGGGTACGAGCAGTACTTC	CASTPYAGGYEQYF
TRBV6-5	NA	TRBJ2-5	TRBD2	TGTGCCAGCAGCCCAACGGGAGGCGAGGGTGGGGCCCAGTACTTC	CASSPTGGEGGAQYF
TRBV9	NA	TRBJ1-2	NA	TGTGCCAGCAGCGTTGGAGGGGACTATGGCTACACCTTC	CASSVGGDYGYTF
TRBV10-1	once	TRBJ1-5	NA	TGCGCCAGCAGTGAGCGGGGGCAGCCCCAGCATTTT	CASSERGQPQHF
TRBV6-6	NA	TRBJ2-4	NA	TGTGCCAGCAGTTACTCGCAGAACGTAGCCAAAAACATTCAGTACTTC	CASSYSQNVAKNIQYF
TRBV13	NA	TRBJ2-7	NA	TGTGCCAGCAGTCCTCCCATACGAGCCTACGAGCAGTACTTC	CASSPPIRAYEQYF
TRBV21-1	NA	TRBJ2-1	NA	TGTGCCAGCAGTACAAAGCGGAGGTTCCAAGAGCAGTTCTTC	CASSTKRRFQEQFF
TRBV11-2	NA	TRBJ2-3	TRBD2	TGTGCCAGCAGCCGGCTAGCGGGAGTTAGTGCAGATACGCAGTATTTT	CASSRLAGVSADTQYF
TRBV7-2	NA	TRBJ2-1	TRBD2	TGTGCCAGCAGCTTAGCATTGGGGGGAAATCTAGCGGGAGTCTCCTACAATGAGCAGTTCTTC	CASSLALGGNLAGVSYNEQFF
TRBV6-5	NA	TRBJ2-7	TRBD2	TGTGCCAGCAGTTACGGCCTAGCGGTCCTGGACGAGCAGTACTTC	CASSYGLAVLDEQYF
TRBV27	NA	TRBJ2-3	TRBD1	TGTGCCAGCAGTTTAATCGGGACAGGCCAAAACCAAGATACGCAGTATTTT	CASSLIGTGQNQDTQYF
TRBV29-1	NA	TRBJ1-1	NA	TGCAGCGGCCTGATGGGGAACACTGAAGCTTTCTTT	CSGLMGNTEAFF
TRBV6-1	many	TRBJ2-2	NA	TGTGCCAGCAGTGACAGGGACACCGGGGAGCTGTTTTTT	CASSDRDTGELFF
TRBV29-1	NA	TRBJ2-3	NA	TGCAGCGTTGTAATTTTGGACACAGATACGCAGTATTTT	CSVVILDTDTQYF
TRBV27	NA	TRBJ1-1	NA	TGTGCCAGCAGTTTATCGATACCTTCCGAAGCTTTCTTT	CASSLSIPSEAFF
TRBV6-6	NA	TRBJ2-3	NA	TGTGCCAGCAGTTACGGACCAAGCGCAGATACGCAGTATTTT	CASSYGPSADTQYF
TRBV28	NA	TRBJ2-3	TRBD2	TGTGCCAGCAGTTTAGGGACTAGCGGGAGGGGCAGAGATACGCAGTATTTT	CASSLGTSGRGRDTQYF
TRBV5-6	NA	TRBJ2-7	TRBD2	TGTGCCAGCAGCGCTATAGCGGGAGGGCGTATCTACGAGCAGTACTTC	CASSAIAGGRIYEQYF
TRBV7-9	NA	TRBJ1-1	TRBD1	TGTGCCAGCAGCTGGGGACAGAAGAACACTGAAGCTTTCTTT	CASSWGQKNTEAFF
TRBV19	NA	TRBJ2-3	TRBD2	TGTGCCAGTAGCCTCTCTAGCGGGAGTCGACATACGCAGTATTTT	CASSLSSGSRHTQYF
TRBV7-2	NA	TRBJ2-3	TRBD2	TGTGCCAGCAGCTTAGTTTTAAAGCTAGCGGTCTTGGGGGTCGAGCAGTATTTT	CASSLVLKLAVLGVEQYF
TRBV7-8	NA	TRBJ2-1	TRBD1	TGTGCCAGCAGCTTAGTTGGGACAGGGGACAATGAGCAGTTCTTC	CASSLVGTGDNEQFF
TRBV27	NA	TRBJ2-2	TRBD2	TGTGCCAGCAACGTACGGAGCGGGAGCGTCACCGGGGAGCTGTTTTTT	CASNVRSGSVTGELFF
TRBV29-1	NA	TRBJ2-1	NA	TGCAGCTTCGGTGGGAGCTCCTACAATGAGCAGTTCTTC	CSFGGSSYNEQFF
TRBV15	NA	TRBJ2-2	TRBD2	TGTGCCACCGCCCCGGGACTAGCGGTAGATAACACCGGGGAGCTGTTTTTT	CATAPGLAVDNTGELFF
TRBV4-1	NA	TRBJ2-1	TRBD2	TGCGCCAGCAGCCCACCCGGGACTAGCAATGAGCAGTTCTTC	CASSPPGTSNEQFF
TRBV28	NA	TRBJ1-4	TRBD1	TGTGCCAGCAGACCCCGGGACAGTCCTAATGAAAAACTGTTTTTT	CASRPRDSPNEKLFF
TRBV27	NA	TRBJ2-7	NA	TGTGCCAGCAGTTTAAACGAGGACGAGCAGTACTTC	CASSLNEDEQYF
TRBV30	NA	TRBJ2-7	NA	TGTGCCTGGAGTTCCTCGGGAGCTTACGAGCAGTACTTC	CAWSSSGAYEQYF
TRBV7-9	NA	TRBJ1-1	NA	TGTGCCAGCAGCTCGGCTGATGCAGGGGAAACTGAAGCTTTCTTT	CASSSADAGETEAFF
TRBV6-1	NA	TRBJ2-7	TRBD1	TGTGCCAGCAGTGAAGCAGAAACCGGGACAGGGGGCTACGAGCAGTACTTC	CASSEAETGTGGYEQYF
TRBV2	NA	TRBJ2-7	NA	TGTGCCAGCAGCACAGCGAGCTCCTACGAGCAGTACTTC	CASSTASSYEQYF